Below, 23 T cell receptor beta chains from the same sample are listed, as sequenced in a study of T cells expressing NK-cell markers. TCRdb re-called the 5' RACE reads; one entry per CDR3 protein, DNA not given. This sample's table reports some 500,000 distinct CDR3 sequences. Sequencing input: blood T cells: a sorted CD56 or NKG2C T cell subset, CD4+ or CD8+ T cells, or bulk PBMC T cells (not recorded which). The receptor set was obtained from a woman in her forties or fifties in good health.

CDR3 sequence reads: CASSQVAGESGELFF. The chain carries TRBV4-1 and TRBJ2-2; the D call of TRBD1 rests on TCRdb alone, since no DNA is present to check it. Per germline, CDR1 MGHRA and CDR2 YSYEKL. The CDR3 spans 15 residues.

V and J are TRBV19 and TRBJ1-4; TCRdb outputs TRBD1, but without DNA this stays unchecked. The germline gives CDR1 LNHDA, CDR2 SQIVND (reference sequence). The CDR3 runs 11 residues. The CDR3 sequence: CASGTREKLFF. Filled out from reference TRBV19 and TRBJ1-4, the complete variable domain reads DGGITQSPKYLFRKEGQNVTLSCEQNLNHDAMYWYRQDPGQGLRLIYYSQIVNDFQKGDIAEGYSVSREKKESFPLTVTSAQKNPTAFYLCASGTREKLFFGSGTQLSVL.

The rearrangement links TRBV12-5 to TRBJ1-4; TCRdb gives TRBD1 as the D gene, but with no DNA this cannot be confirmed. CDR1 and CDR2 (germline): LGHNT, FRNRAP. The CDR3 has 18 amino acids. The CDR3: CASGLGDSVRSRSEKLFF.

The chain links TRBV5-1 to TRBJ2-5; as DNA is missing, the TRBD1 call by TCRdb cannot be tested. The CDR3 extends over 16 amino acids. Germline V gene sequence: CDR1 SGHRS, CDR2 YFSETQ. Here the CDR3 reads CASSSGSRGAEETQYF.

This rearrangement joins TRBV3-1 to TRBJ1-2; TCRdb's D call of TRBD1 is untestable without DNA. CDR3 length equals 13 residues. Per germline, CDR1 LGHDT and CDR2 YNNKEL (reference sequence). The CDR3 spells CASSQVGASGYTF.

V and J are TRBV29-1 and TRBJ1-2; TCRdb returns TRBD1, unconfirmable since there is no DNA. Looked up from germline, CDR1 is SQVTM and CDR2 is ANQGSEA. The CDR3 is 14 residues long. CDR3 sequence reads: CSVEPGGSFYGYTF.

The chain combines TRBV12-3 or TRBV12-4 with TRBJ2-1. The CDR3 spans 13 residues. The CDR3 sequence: CASSLGVPREQFF.

The CDR3: CASSGDRGGYGYTF. This rearrangement joins TRBV5-1 to TRBJ1-2; TCRdb lists TRBD1, though no DNA is available to test this call. The CDR3 totals 14 residues. Germline V CDR1 and CDR2: SGHRS, YFSETQ.

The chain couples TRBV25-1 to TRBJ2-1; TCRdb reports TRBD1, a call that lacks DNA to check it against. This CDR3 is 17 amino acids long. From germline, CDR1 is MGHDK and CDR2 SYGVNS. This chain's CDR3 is CASSEYTGVEVYNEQFF.

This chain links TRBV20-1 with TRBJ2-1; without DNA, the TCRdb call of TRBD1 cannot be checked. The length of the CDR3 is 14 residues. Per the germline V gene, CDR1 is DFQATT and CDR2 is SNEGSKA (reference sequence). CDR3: CSATGTQGTNEQFF.

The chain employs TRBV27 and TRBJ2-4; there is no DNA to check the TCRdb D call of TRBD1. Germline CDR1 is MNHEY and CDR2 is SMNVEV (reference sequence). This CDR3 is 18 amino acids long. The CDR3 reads CASSQGTGGAGAKNIQYF.

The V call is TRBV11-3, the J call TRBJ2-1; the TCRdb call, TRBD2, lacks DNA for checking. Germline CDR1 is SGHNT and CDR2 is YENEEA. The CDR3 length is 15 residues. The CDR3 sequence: CASSLAQRVANEQFF. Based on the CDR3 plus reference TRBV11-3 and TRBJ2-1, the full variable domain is EAGVVQSPRYKIIEKKQPVAFWCNPISGHNTLYWYLQNLGQGPELLIRYENEEAVDDSQLPKDRFSAERLKGVDSTLKIQPAELGDSAVYLCASSLAQRVANEQFFGPGTRLTVL.

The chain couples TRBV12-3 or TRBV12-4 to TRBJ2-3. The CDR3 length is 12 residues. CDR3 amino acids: CASRKAPDTQYF.

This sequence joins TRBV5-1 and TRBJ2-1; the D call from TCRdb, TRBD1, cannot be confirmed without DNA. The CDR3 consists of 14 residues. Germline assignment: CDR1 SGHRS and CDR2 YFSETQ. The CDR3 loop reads CASSSGQLGNEQFF.

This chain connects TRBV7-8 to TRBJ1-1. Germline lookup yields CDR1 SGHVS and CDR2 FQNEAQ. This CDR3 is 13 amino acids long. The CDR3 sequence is CASSWAINTEAFF.

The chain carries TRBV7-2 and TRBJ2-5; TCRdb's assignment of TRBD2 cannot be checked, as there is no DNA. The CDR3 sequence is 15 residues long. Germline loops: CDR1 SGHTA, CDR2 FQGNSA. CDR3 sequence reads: CASSPRLAGRETQYF.

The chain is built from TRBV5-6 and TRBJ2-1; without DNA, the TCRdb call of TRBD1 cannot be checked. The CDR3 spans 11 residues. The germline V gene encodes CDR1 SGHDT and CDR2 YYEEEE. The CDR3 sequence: CASTHRDEQFF.

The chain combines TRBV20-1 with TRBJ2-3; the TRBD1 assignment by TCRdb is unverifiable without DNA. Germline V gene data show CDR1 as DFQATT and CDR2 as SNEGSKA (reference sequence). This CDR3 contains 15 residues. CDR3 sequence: CSASNQGRVKDTQYF.

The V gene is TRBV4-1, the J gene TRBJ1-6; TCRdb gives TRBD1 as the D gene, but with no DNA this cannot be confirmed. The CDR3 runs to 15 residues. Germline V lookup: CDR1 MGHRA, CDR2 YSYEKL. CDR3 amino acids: CASSQGQGRYSPLHF.

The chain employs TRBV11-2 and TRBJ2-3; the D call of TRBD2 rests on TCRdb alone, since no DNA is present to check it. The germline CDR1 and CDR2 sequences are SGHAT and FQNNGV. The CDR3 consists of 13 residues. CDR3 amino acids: CASSFDRGLVFYF. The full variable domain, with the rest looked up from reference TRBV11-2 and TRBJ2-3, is EAGVAQSPRYKIIEKRQSVAFWCNPISGHATLYWYQQILGQGPKLLIQFQNNGVVDDSQLPKDRFSAERLKGVDSTLKIQPAKLEDSAVYLCASSFDRGLVFYFGPGTRLTVL.

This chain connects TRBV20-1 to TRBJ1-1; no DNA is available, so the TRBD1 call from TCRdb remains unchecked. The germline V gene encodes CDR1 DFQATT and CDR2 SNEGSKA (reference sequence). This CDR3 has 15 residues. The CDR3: CSARKQDRMNTEAFF.

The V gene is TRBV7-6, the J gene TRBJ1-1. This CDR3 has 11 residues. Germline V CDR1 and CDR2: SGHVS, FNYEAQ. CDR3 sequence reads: CASSDDTEAFF.

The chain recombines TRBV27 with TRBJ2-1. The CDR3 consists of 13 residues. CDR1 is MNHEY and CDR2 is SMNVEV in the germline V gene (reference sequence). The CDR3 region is CASSLTDRDEQFF.